One and the same sample provided the 16 T cell receptor beta chains below, sequenced in a study of OX40 agonist ivuxolimab in advanced cancers. Sequenced by immunoSEQ multiplex PCR; TCRdb stores in-frame clones only, minus some. The sample records approximately 28,000 clones, approximately 84% being singletons. Sequenced here: CD4+ or CD8+ T cells sorted from blood, sampled in a trial of the OX40 agonist ivuxolimab. The source is an adult with an advanced solid tumor such as melanoma, head and neck, liver or kidney cancer.

This clone is a singleton in its sample. This chain uses TRBV6-6 with TRBJ2-1, with D possibly called TRBD1 or TRBD2 (5 bases each). CDR1 is MNHNY, CDR2 SVGAGI, per germline (reference sequence). CDR3 length equals 15 residues. Trimming took 2 bases from V and 8 from J, leaving 16 bases between them. DNA for the CDR3: TGTGCCAGCAGTTACCCCGGGACGGGCGCCCATGAGCAGTTCTTC. Residues: CASSYPGTGAHEQFF.

This rearrangement joins TRBV2 to TRBJ2-3, with a possible D match to TRBD2 (7 bases). V lost 0 bases and J lost 1, with 11 bases in between. Per the germline V gene, CDR1 is SNHLY and CDR2 is FYNNEI. This CDR3 is 16 amino acids long. The CDR3 sequence is CASSEAGGGRTDTQYF. The CDR3 nucleotides read TGTGCCAGCAGTGAAGCTGGCGGGGGCCGCACAGATACGCAGTATTTT.

The chain recombines TRBV9 with TRBJ1-1, with D possibly being TRBD1 (5 bases). Germline V gene data show CDR1 as SGDLS and CDR2 as YYNGEE. The CDR3 totals 14 residues. With 5 bases removed from V and 2 bases from J, the gap between germline ends came to 13 bases. The CDR3 spells CASRPTGANTEAFF. In DNA form, the CDR3 reads TGTGCCAGCAGACCTACCGGGGCTAACACTGAAGCTTTCTTT.

The chain couples TRBV30 to TRBJ2-5; weak D call: TRBD2 (5 bases). The last part of the DNA fits TRBJ2-7 better; the J call may be wrong. Germline lookup yields CDR1 GTSNPN and CDR2 SVGIG (reference sequence). The CDR3 runs 13 residues. The CDR3 nucleotides are TGTGCCTGGCTATCCGGGGTCACCTACGAGCAGTACTTC. Its translation is CAWLSGVTYEQYF.

The CDR3 bases are TGTGCCAGCAGCTTAGGGGAGGGATTCATGAACACTGAAGCTTTCTTT. Amino acid sequence: CASSLGEGFMNTEAFF. The genes are TRBV7-8 and TRBJ1-1, with unresolved D. V shed 1 base and J shed 0 bases, with 12 bases lying between them. CDR3 length: 16 residues. Germline V gene data show CDR1 as SGHVS and CDR2 as FQNEAQ.

In this sample, this clone turned up a few times. The chain carries TRBV19 and TRBJ2-1; 7 nucleotides align to TRBD2. CDR3 length equals 14 residues. Germline CDR1 reads LNHDA; CDR2 reads SQIVND (reference sequence). Trimming took 5 bases from V and 4 from J; bases not matched to a gene: 5. The chain's CDR3 is CASSEAGVYNEQFF. In DNA, the CDR3 is TGTGCCAGTAGTGAGGCGGGGGTATACAATGAGCAGTTCTTC. The full variable domain, its missing parts supplied by reference TRBV19 and TRBJ2-1, is DGGITQSPKYLFRKEGQNVTLSCEQNLNHDAMYWYRQDPGQGLRLIYYSQIVNDFQKGDIAEGYSVSREKKESFPLTVTSAQKNPTAFYLCASSEAGVYNEQFFGPGTRLTVL.

This clone was observed a single time. V gene TRBV5-1 combines with J gene TRBJ2-7, with D possibly being TRBD1 or TRBD2 (5 bases each). This CDR3 spans 15 amino acids. Trimming left V 3 bases short and J 0 bases short, with 13 bases between. Per the germline V gene, CDR1 is SGHRS and CDR2 is YFSETQ. Here the CDR3 reads CASSWKGRYSYEQYF. As DNA, the CDR3 is TGCGCCAGCAGCTGGAAGGGACGGTACTCCTACGAGCAGTACTTC. The full variable domain, with the rest looked up from reference TRBV5-1 and TRBJ2-7, is KAGVTQTPRYLIKTRGQQVTLSCSPISGHRSVSWYQQTPGQGLQFLFEYFSETQRNKGNFPGRFSGRQFSNSRSEMNVSTLELGDSALYLCASSWKGRYSYEQYFGPGTRLTVT.

The chain couples TRBV2 to TRBJ2-7; D possibly corresponds to TRBD2 (5 bases). In germline, CDR1 is SNHLY, CDR2 FYNNEI. Deletions cut 0 bases from V and 3 bases from J, with 9 bases between. This CDR3 spans 14 amino acids. The CDR3 DNA sequence: TGTGCCAGCAGTGAAGCACGGGGTGTCTACGAGCAGTACTTC. Protein product: CASSEARGVYEQYF. The whole variable domain, remainder taken from reference TRBV2 and TRBJ2-7, is EPEVTQTPSHQVTQMGQEVILRCVPISNHLYFYWYRQILGQKVEFLVSFYNNEISEKSEIFDDQFSVERPDGSNFTLKIRSTKLEDSAMYFCASSEARGVYEQYFGPGTRLTVT.

The chain carries TRBV13 and TRBJ1-1; D gene unclear. CDR1 and CDR2 (germline): PRHDT, FYEKMQ (reference sequence). The CDR3 runs to 13 residues. V was pared by 1 base and J by 6 bases, with 9 bases between. The CDR3 loop reads CASSLEAAPEAFF. The CDR3 coding sequence is TGTGCCAGCAGCTTAGAGGCAGCACCTGAAGCTTTCTTT.

V gene TRBV13 combines with J gene TRBJ2-7; D perhaps matches TRBD2 (6 bases). With 4 bases removed from V and 0 bases from J, the gap between germline ends came to 13 bases. CDR1 and CDR2 from the germline V gene are PRHDT and FYEKMQ (reference sequence). This CDR3 region has 15 residues. The CDR3 reads CASSSGGTNSYEQYF. CDR3 DNA: TGTGCCAGCAGCTCAGGCGGGACGAACTCCTACGAGCAGTACTTC.

The rearrangement joins TRBV6-1 to TRBJ1-2; D call uncertain. CDR1 MNHNS and CDR2 SASEGT come from the germline V gene. This CDR3 region has 15 residues. V was cut by 0 bases and J by 5 bases, with 13 bases left in between. CDR3 bases: TGTGCCAGCAGTGAAGCCCAGTATTTGGTTTATGGCTACACCTTC. It encodes CASSEAQYLVYGYTF.

This sequence joins TRBV29-1 and TRBJ2-2, with 10 bases identical to TRBD1. CDR1 and CDR2 from the germline V gene are SQVTM and ANQGSEA. The CDR3 sequence is 14 residues long. V gave up 4 bases and J gave up 7 bases; unmatched junction bases: 6. This CDR3 is CSVVGTGAVGELFF. The CDR3 nucleotides are TGCAGCGTTGTCGGGACAGGGGCGGTCGGGGAGCTGTTTTTT.

The J gene is TRBJ2-7, the V gene TRBV27; 7 positions match TRBD2. There are 16 residues in the CDR3. The V gene's germline CDR1 is MNHEY and CDR2 SMNVEV (reference sequence). Losses at the gene ends were 0 bases for V and 5 bases for J; bases not matched to a gene: 10. In DNA, the CDR3 is TGTGCCAGCAGTTTATCGAGTCTGGGGAGGGGTAACGAGCAGTACTTC. Its protein is CASSLSSLGRGNEQYF.

The CDR3 DNA follows: TGTGCCAGCAGCCAAGATCTAGTCACTAGAGACTACTACAATGAGCAGTTCTTC. This gives the protein CASSQDLVTRDYYNEQFF. The gene calls are TRBV4-2 and TRBJ2-1; perhaps TRBD2 as D (5 bases). The CDR3 is 18 residues long. CDR1 and CDR2 (germline): LGHNA, YNFKEQ. V lost 0 bases and J lost 3, with 18 bases in between.

As DNA, the CDR3 is TGTGCCAGCAGCCCCCCTGATCGGGACTCCAGCGTGTCCCCTTTCTACGAGCAGTACTTC. This codes for CASSPPDRDSSVSPFYEQYF. This sequence joins TRBV13 and TRBJ2-7; possibly TRBD2 for D (6 bases). V was clipped by 5 bases and J by 3 bases, with 32 bases between them. The V gene's germline CDR1 is PRHDT and CDR2 FYEKMQ (reference sequence). The CDR3 sequence is 20 residues long.

V usage is TRBV2 and J usage is TRBJ2-2; D is uncertain. Trimming left V 6 bases short and J 2 bases short, with 10 bases between. Germline V gene lookup returns CDR1 SNHLY and CDR2 FYNNEI. This CDR3 is built from 14 residues. The CDR3 region has the DNA TGTGCCAGCAGGAGAATGGTCAACACCGGGGAGCTGTTTTTT. Encoded protein: CASRRMVNTGELFF.